One sample yielded the 23 T cell receptor beta chains listed below, sequenced in a study of OX40 agonist ivuxolimab in advanced cancers. The assay was immunoSEQ multiplex PCR, and TCRdb's table has in-frame clones only and misses some. The data show about 76,000 clones, roughly nine tenths seen once. Source: CD4+ or CD8+ T cells sorted from blood, taken in a trial of the OX40 agonist ivuxolimab. These receptor sequences come from an adult with an advanced solid tumor such as melanoma, head and neck, liver or kidney cancer.

V usage is TRBV7-2 and J usage is TRBJ1-2, with D unresolved. The CDR3 sequence is 15 residues long. Germline V gives CDR1 SGHTA, CDR2 FQGNSA. Trimming took 0 bases from V and 4 from J, leaving 12 bases between them. The CDR3 spells CASSLAVVGIYGYTF. The CDR3 DNA is TGTGCCAGCAGCTTAGCGGTGGTAGGAATCTATGGCTACACCTTC. The full variable domain, completed using reference TRBV7-2 and TRBJ1-2, is GAGVSQSPSNKVTEKGKDVELRCDPISGHTALYWYRQSLGQGLEFLIYFQGNSAPDKSGLPSDRFSAERTGGSVSTLTIQRTQQEDSAVYLCASSLAVVGIYGYTFGSGTRLTVV.

With regard to this clone: Mismatch with germline at one junction end may stem from a read error. The rearrangement uses TRBV27 and TRBJ2-3; 10 positions match TRBD2. Germline assignment: CDR1 MNHEY and CDR2 SMNVEV (reference sequence). This CDR3 has 15 amino acids. CDR3 in DNA: TGTGCCGGCAGTTCCTTAGCGGGGGGCAGGAATACGCAGTATTTT. Translation: CAGSSLAGGRNTQYF.

This chain links TRBV2 with TRBJ2-1, with D tentatively TRBD2 (6 bases). Germline V gene sequence: CDR1 SNHLY, CDR2 FYNNEI. This CDR3 has 17 residues. The V end lost 6 bases, the J end lost 2 bases, and 20 bases lay between the germline ends. CDR3 nucleotide sequence: TGTGCCAGCAGCCAGCATCGGGCGGGAAGGACCTACAATGAGCAGTTCTTC. This codes for CASSQHRAGRTYNEQFF.

This clone was observed once. V is TRBV5-1 and J is TRBJ1-6; D might be TRBD1 (5 bases). The ends were cut back, 4 bases at V and 14 bases at J, with 13 bases in the middle. The CDR3 contains 12 residues. Germline assignment: CDR1 SGHRS and CDR2 YFSETQ. CDR3 sequence reads: CASSRGGSTLHF. CDR3 DNA sequence: TGCGCCAGCAGCAGGGGCGGATCGACCCTCCACTTT.

The count of this clone is one. The rearrangement joins TRBV19 to TRBJ2-7; D may correspond to TRBD1 or TRBD2 (5 bases each). Germline lookup yields CDR1 LNHDA and CDR2 SQIVND (reference sequence). Trimming left V 5 bases short and J 2 bases short, with 16 bases between. The CDR3 extends over 15 amino acids. CDR3 amino acids: CASSPGWGRAYEQYF. CDR3 DNA sequence: TGTGCCAGTAGTCCCGGGTGGGGGAGAGCCTACGAGCAGTACTTC.

The chain employs TRBV6-4 and TRBJ1-2; D possibly corresponds to TRBD1 (5 bases). Germline assignment: CDR1 MRHNA and CDR2 SNTAGT. The CDR3 sequence is 15 residues long. V was clipped by 2 bases and J by 4 bases, with 14 bases between them. The CDR3 is CASSDRGGPRYGYTF. The CDR3 DNA follows: TGTGCCAGCAGTGACCGGGGGGGACCTCGCTATGGCTACACCTTC.

The chain joins TRBV18 to TRBJ1-1; maybe TRBD1 (5 bases). This CDR3 contains 13 residues. V lost 3 bases and J 7 bases, leaving 12 bases between the germline ends. Looked up from germline, CDR1 is KGHSH and CDR2 is LQKENI. This CDR3 is CASSPAGISEAFF. DNA of the CDR3: TGTGCCAGCTCACCGGCAGGGATAAGTGAAGCTTTCTTT.

The rearrangement links TRBV5-6 to TRBJ2-5; D is ambiguous. This CDR3 has 14 residues. Trimming shortened V by 6 bases and J by 2 bases, and 14 bases separated the two germline ends. From germline, CDR1 is SGHDT and CDR2 YYEEEE. The CDR3 region has the DNA TGTGCCAGCACCCTCTTAGGTAATCAAGAGACCCAGTACTTC. This gives the protein CASTLLGNQETQYF. Full variable domain (missing parts from reference TRBV5-6 and TRBJ2-5): DAGVTQSPTHLIKTRGQQVTLRCSPKSGHDTVSWYQQALGQGPQFIFQYYEEEERQRGNFPDRFSGHQFPNYSSELNVNALLLGDSALYLCASTLLGNQETQYFGPGTRLLVL.

The rearrangement joins TRBV11-2 to TRBJ2-5; no firm D call. This CDR3 has 14 residues. Germline assignment: CDR1 SGHAT and CDR2 FQNNGV. V lost 2 bases and J 7 bases, leaving 14 bases between the germline ends. The CDR3 spells CASSLRLTPGTQYF. Here the CDR3 DNA reads TGTGCCAGCAGCTTAAGGTTAACCCCCGGGACCCAGTACTTC.

The chain links TRBV5-4 to TRBJ1-2; D is unclear. Germline V gene sequence: CDR1 SGHNT, CDR2 YYREEE (reference sequence). V gave up 0 bases and J gave up 8 bases, with 5 bases separating them. The CDR3 length is 11 residues. The chain's CDR3 is CASSLGGGYTF. The CDR3 DNA is TGTGCCAGCAGCTTGGGGGGAGGCTACACCTTC.

This clone came up a few times. The chain combines TRBV10-3 with TRBJ2-5; no clear D. Trimming cost V 2 bases and J 4 bases, with 14 bases left between them. Germline V gene data show CDR1 as ENHRY and CDR2 as SYGVKD. The CDR3 is made up of 15 amino acids. CDR3 bases: TGTGCCATCAGTGAGATCAAGGGTAATGGAGAGACCCAGTACTTC. It encodes CAISEIKGNGETQYF.

J is TRBJ1-2 and V is TRBV19; 9 bases are a match to TRBD1. The CDR3 consists of 14 residues. Germline assignment: CDR1 LNHDA and CDR2 SQIVND (reference sequence). The V segment lost 4 bases and the J segment 5 bases; nucleotides outside the gene matches: 5. The CDR3 reads CASSKGQGNYGYTF. CDR3 bases: TGTGCCAGTAGTAAAGGACAGGGGAATTATGGCTACACCTTC.

The chain has TRBV2 and TRBJ1-6; D not resolved. V lost 9 bases to trimming and J lost 7 bases, with 13 bases between them. The CDR3 runs to 13 residues. The V gene's germline CDR1 is SNHLY and CDR2 FYNNEI. CDR3 loop: CASASGPNSPLHF. The CDR3 nucleotides read TGTGCCAGTGCCTCTGGGCCCAATTCACCCCTCCACTTT. The variable domain in full, with the rest retrieved from reference TRBV2 and TRBJ1-6, is EPEVTQTPSHQVTQMGQEVILRCVPISNHLYFYWYRQILGQKVEFLVSFYNNEISEKSEIFDDQFSVERPDGSNFTLKIRSTKLEDSAMYFCASASGPNSPLHFGNGTRLTVT.

This clone has only a few counts. The CDR3, as DNA: TGTGCCAGCAGCTTCCATAGGGGGCGGACTAATGAAAAACTGTTTTTT. Amino acids: CASSFHRGRTNEKLFF. The chain uses TRBV11-2 and TRBJ1-4; 7 positions agree with TRBD1. In germline, CDR1 is SGHAT, CDR2 FQNNGV. J gave up 2 bases and V 3 bases, and 6 bases lay outside the gene matches. CDR3 length equals 16 residues.

The gene calls are TRBV7-2 and TRBJ2-5; 10 nucleotides align to TRBD1. The trim removed 1 base at V and 4 bases at J, leaving 0 bases unmatched. There are 14 residues in the CDR3. Per germline, CDR1 SGHTA and CDR2 FQGNSA. CDR3 sequence reads: CASSLGTGGETQYF. CDR3 nucleotides: TGTGCCAGCAGCTTAGGGACAGGGGGAGAGACCCAGTACTTC.

The chain links TRBV7-9 to TRBJ1-2; D unclear. Per the germline V gene, CDR1 is SEHNR and CDR2 is FQNEAQ (reference sequence). This CDR3 contains 13 residues. Deletions cut 6 bases from V and 0 bases from J, with 8 bases between. For the CDR3, the DNA is TGTGCCAGCAGAGCCCGAGCTAACTATGGCTACACCTTC. It encodes CASRARANYGYTF.

The chain employs TRBV4-2 and TRBJ2-1; 8 nucleotides align to TRBD2. The J segment lost 10 bases and the V segment lost 1 base, leaving 9 bases of the junction unmatched. Germline CDR1 is LGHNA and CDR2 is YNFKEQ. The CDR3 runs 15 residues. This CDR3 is CASSQGAGEPREQFF. CDR3 DNA sequence: TGTGCCAGCAGCCAAGGAGCGGGAGAACCGCGAGAGCAGTTCTTC.

This clone came up once. The CDR3 region is CASSELGTGGLGTEAFF. CDR3 coding DNA: TGTGCCAGCAGTGAATTGGGGACAGGGGGCTTGGGCACTGAAGCTTTCTTT. The gene calls are TRBV6-1 and TRBJ1-1; TRBD1 matches at 12 bases. The CDR3 has 17 amino acids. Looked up from germline, CDR1 is MNHNS and CDR2 is SASEGT. V gave up 2 bases and J gave up 4 bases; unmatched junction bases: 8.

V and J are TRBV5-1 and TRBJ2-5, with D possibly being TRBD2 (6 bases). CDR1 and CDR2 (germline): SGHRS, YFSETQ. V was pared by 2 bases and J by 3 bases, with 14 bases between. The length of the CDR3 is 15 residues. CDR3: CASSLIAVPEETQYF. In DNA, the CDR3 is TGCGCCAGCAGCTTAATAGCGGTACCAGAAGAGACCCAGTACTTC.

The CDR3 spells CASSLARGYPYEQYF. CDR3 coding DNA: TGTGCCAGCAGCTTGGCTCGCGGGTACCCCTACGAGCAGTACTTC. The V call is TRBV5-5, the J call TRBJ2-7; tentatively, D is TRBD2 (5 bases). CDR3 length: 15 residues. Trimming left V 0 bases short and J 2 bases short, with 12 bases between. Germline CDR1 reads SGHKS; CDR2 reads YYEKEE (reference sequence).

This clone was seen just once. In DNA form, the CDR3 reads TGCAGCGTTGAAGATCGAGGGGAGAGAGGCACCGGGGAGCTGTTTTTT. Amino acids: CSVEDRGERGTGELFF. The J gene is TRBJ2-2, the V gene TRBV29-1, with D perhaps being TRBD1 or TRBD2 (5 bases each). Germline CDR1 SQVTM, CDR2 ANQGSEA. This CDR3 spans 16 amino acids. The V end lost 0 bases, the J end lost 4 bases, and 15 bases lay between the germline ends.

The chain is built from TRBV2 and TRBJ2-7, with D unclear. V was trimmed by 2 bases and J by 6 bases, leaving 5 bases between them. Germline V lookup: CDR1 SNHLY, CDR2 FYNNEI. This CDR3 contains 11 residues. This chain's CDR3 is CASSELIEQYF. The CDR3 bases are TGTGCCAGCAGTGAATTAATCGAGCAGTACTTC. Combining the CDR3 with reference TRBV2 and TRBJ2-7 gives the whole variable domain EPEVTQTPSHQVTQMGQEVILRCVPISNHLYFYWYRQILGQKVEFLVSFYNNEISEKSEIFDDQFSVERPDGSNFTLKIRSTKLEDSAMYFCASSELIEQYFGPGTRLTVT.

Only a few counts were recorded for this clone. The rearrangement joins TRBV7-9 to TRBJ1-1; D gene unclear. The germline V and J ends were trimmed by 5 bases and 3 bases, with 7 bases remaining between them. The CDR3 sequence is 12 residues long. Per germline, CDR1 SEHNR and CDR2 FQNEAQ (reference sequence). The chain's CDR3 is CASSREYTEAFF. Here the CDR3 DNA reads TGTGCCAGCAGCAGGGAGTACACTGAAGCTTTCTTT.